Below are 32 T cell receptor beta chains sequenced from a single sample in a study of OX40 agonist ivuxolimab in advanced cancers. The method was the immunoSEQ multiplex PCR assay. TCRdb obtained this table from immuneACCESS and retained in-frame rearrangements with V and J assigned. These tables miss some clones; where compared with another copy, unresolved V genes account for less than half of the shortfall, and the remainder is unexplained. Present in this sample are roughly 80,000 clones, around four fifths of which were seen just once. The top ten clonotypes cover 1.5% to 2% of the sample. The source was CD4+ or CD8+ T cells sorted from blood, collected in a trial of the OX40 agonist ivuxolimab. The receptors here all came from an adult with an advanced solid tumor such as melanoma, head and neck, liver or kidney cancer.

In this sample, this clone turned up once. The chain employs TRBV25-1 and TRBJ1-4; D is unclear. Trimming left V 5 bases short and J 4 bases short, with 5 bases between. Germline CDR1 reads MGHDK; CDR2 reads SYGVNS. The CDR3 consists of 12 residues. In nucleotides, the CDR3 is TGTGCCAGCAGTAATCATAATGAAAAACTGTTTTTT. This sequence encodes CASSNHNEKLFF.

V gene TRBV10-3 combines with J gene TRBJ2-2; 10 bases map to TRBD2. CDR3 length: 15 residues. V shed 2 bases and J 6 bases; nucleotides not matched to a gene: 3. In germline, CDR1 is ENHRY, CDR2 SYGVKD. The CDR3 protein is CAISELAGASGELFF. Written as DNA, the CDR3 is TGTGCCATCAGTGAGCTAGCGGGAGCATCCGGGGAGCTGTTTTTT.

This clone was seen just once. The rearrangement joins TRBV10-3 to TRBJ2-4; 8 bases match TRBD2. V shed 4 bases, J shed 0 bases, and the junction held 2 bases outside the gene matches. Germline lookup yields CDR1 ENHRY and CDR2 SYGVKD. This CDR3 region has 15 residues. The CDR3 region has the DNA TGTGCCATCAGTGGCGGGGGGTTAGCCAAAAACATTCAGTACTTC. This gives the protein CAISGGGLAKNIQYF.

The gene calls are TRBV30 and TRBJ2-5, with D perhaps matching TRBD1 (6 bases). Trimming removed 4 bases from V and 1 base from J, with 7 bases in between. Germline V gives CDR1 GTSNPN, CDR2 SVGIG (reference sequence). The CDR3 is 12 amino acids. CDR3 amino acids: CAWKQGQETQYF. The CDR3 DNA reads TGTGCCTGGAAACAGGGCCAAGAGACCCAGTACTTC.

This clone appeared a few times. The rearrangement links TRBV5-1 to TRBJ1-4; D might be TRBD1 (5 bases). This CDR3 is built from 15 residues. The ends were cut back, 2 bases at V and 5 bases at J, with 13 bases in the middle. Germline V lookup: CDR1 SGHRS, CDR2 YFSETQ. The CDR3 sequence: CASSLTGAQNEKLFF. The CDR3 nucleotides are TGCGCCAGCAGCTTAACAGGAGCTCAAAATGAAAAACTGTTTTTT.

CDR3 in amino acids: CASSSLRGRGGSPEAFF. The CDR3 DNA is TGTGCCAGCAGCTCGTTAAGGGGGCGAGGAGGGTCCCCTGAAGCTTTCTTT. The chain links TRBV5-6 to TRBJ1-1, with 7 bases aligning to TRBD1. Germline trimming cut 3 bases from V and 6 bases from J; bases unmatched to any gene: 17. CDR1 and CDR2 (germline): SGHDT, YYEEEE. The CDR3 is 17 residues long.

This chain joins TRBV5-4 and TRBJ2-5, with a possible D match to TRBD1 (6 bases). The CDR3 extends over 14 amino acids. Germline assignment: CDR1 SGHNT and CDR2 YYREEE (reference sequence). V lost 7 bases and J 1 base, leaving 14 bases between the germline ends. CDR3 bases: TGTGCCAGCGGAGCTGGGGGCCCCCAAGAGACCCAGTACTTC. Translation: CASGAGGPQETQYF.

V usage is TRBV27 and J usage is TRBJ1-5; D is ambiguous. The CDR3 contains 15 residues. CDR1 and CDR2 (germline): MNHEY, SMNVEV (reference sequence). With 1 base removed from V and 7 bases from J, the gap between germline ends came to 14 bases. In DNA, the CDR3 is TGTGCCAGCAGTTTATTAGGATTCCCTAGGCAGCCCCAGCATTTT. Encoded protein: CASSLLGFPRQPQHF.

The rearrangement links TRBV7-3 to TRBJ2-5, with 11 bases identical to TRBD2. V shed 3 bases and J 4 bases; nucleotides not matched to a gene: 4. CDR3 length equals 15 residues. Germline CDR1 is SGHTA and CDR2 is FQGTGA. CDR3 amino acids: CASSFNSGRGETQYF. In DNA, the CDR3 is TGTGCCAGCAGCTTTAATAGCGGGAGGGGAGAGACCCAGTACTTC. The full variable domain, its missing parts supplied by reference TRBV7-3 and TRBJ2-5, is GAGVSQTPSNKVTEKGKYVELRCDPISGHTALYWYRQSLGQGPEFLIYFQGTGAADDSGLPNDRFFAVRPEGSVSTLKIQRTERGDSAVYLCASSFNSGRGETQYFGPGTRLLVL.

The V and J genes are TRBV11-2 and TRBJ2-7; 7 nucleotides agree with TRBD1. This CDR3 spans 13 amino acids. Germline V gene sequence: CDR1 SGHAT, CDR2 FQNNGV. J lost 3 bases, V lost 4 bases, and 3 bases had no gene match. The CDR3 reads CASSSRDSYEQYF. The CDR3 DNA is TGTGCCAGCAGCTCCAGGGACAGCTACGAGCAGTACTTC.

This clone was observed a single time. The CDR3 protein is CASSVDAPSTDTQYF. DNA of the CDR3: TGTGCCAGCAGTGTGGATGCCCCTAGCACAGATACGCAGTATTTT. This chain connects TRBV6-1 to TRBJ2-3; no firm D call. The germline CDR1 and CDR2 sequences are MNHNS and SASEGT. V was pared by 4 bases and J by 0 bases, with 11 bases between. The CDR3 runs to 15 residues.

This rearrangement joins TRBV27 to TRBJ1-1; no definite D call. The germline CDR1 and CDR2 sequences are MNHEY and SMNVEV (reference sequence). Trimming took off 3 bases at V and 2 bases at J, with 16 bases between the two ends. The CDR3 covers 16 residues. CDR3 nucleotide sequence: TGTGCCAGCAGTTTCCGTTCTGTGGCAGTTAACACTGAAGCTTTCTTT. Protein product: CASSFRSVAVNTEAFF.

The V gene is TRBV7-7, the J gene TRBJ2-2; D possibly corresponds to TRBD1 (5 bases). Germline assignment: CDR1 SSHAT and CDR2 FNYEAQ (reference sequence). Trimming removed 1 base from V and 12 bases from J, with 12 bases in between. This CDR3 has 13 amino acids. The CDR3: CASSLEVQGKLFF. CDR3 nucleotide sequence: TGTGCCAGCAGCTTAGAGGTTCAGGGCAAGCTGTTTTTT.

The V call is TRBV11-2, the J call TRBJ2-7; tentative D call: TRBD2 (6 bases). This CDR3 has 15 residues. From germline, CDR1 is SGHAT and CDR2 FQNNGV. The ends were cut back, 4 bases at V and 5 bases at J, with 18 bases in the middle. CDR3 coding DNA: TGTGCCAGCAGCTCGGGACTGAGAGATTTACACGAGCAGTACTTC. As protein: CASSSGLRDLHEQYF.

The chain links TRBV5-4 to TRBJ2-1; 8 bases map to TRBD2. J gave up 9 bases and V 4 bases, and 9 bases lay outside the gene matches. In germline, CDR1 is SGHNT, CDR2 YYREEE (reference sequence). This CDR3 region has 14 residues. CDR3 nucleotides: TGTGCCAGCAGCCCCGGACTAGCCTCGGGTGAGCAGTTCTTC. This translates into CASSPGLASGEQFF.

This chain connects TRBV19 to TRBJ1-2; D possibly corresponds to TRBD1 (5 bases). CDR1 LNHDA and CDR2 SQIVND come from the germline V gene (reference sequence). Trimming cost V 3 bases and J 7 bases, with 30 bases left between them. This CDR3 is 19 amino acids long. CDR3 DNA sequence: TGTGCCAGTAGTATCGCTACCTGGGGAGGCGCGGGGGGAAATGTTGGCTACACCTTC. The encoded protein is CASSIATWGGAGGNVGYTF.

The chain recombines TRBV27 with TRBJ2-3; TRBD2 aligns across 9 bases. Germline lookup yields CDR1 MNHEY and CDR2 SMNVEV (reference sequence). The trim removed 5 bases at V and 2 bases at J, leaving 8 bases unmatched. This CDR3 is 16 amino acids long. The CDR3, as DNA: TGTGCCAGCAGTACCAGACTAGCGGAGATCACAGATACGCAGTATTTT. Translating it yields CASSTRLAEITDTQYF.

The chain uses TRBV10-3 and TRBJ2-1, with D tentatively TRBD1 or TRBD2 (5 bases each). Germline V gene data show CDR1 as ENHRY and CDR2 as SYGVKD. This CDR3 spans 13 amino acids. Trimming shortened V by 7 bases and J by 8 bases, and 15 bases separated the two germline ends. The DNA of the CDR3 is TGTGCCATCAACGGGGACCTTGACGATGAGCAGTTCTTC. It specifies CAINGDLDDEQFF.

This clone came up once. This chain connects TRBV28 to TRBJ1-1; 7 nucleotides align to TRBD1. Germline CDR1 is MDHEN and CDR2 is SYDVKM. The CDR3 is made up of 13 amino acids. The trim removed 6 bases at V and 12 bases at J, leaving 13 bases unmatched. The CDR3, as DNA: TGTGCCAGCAGGAAGGGACAGACGAAGGGATCTTTCTTT. Translation: CASRKGQTKGSFF.

This rearrangement joins TRBV5-5 to TRBJ2-7; D is ambiguous. Trimming cost V 0 bases and J 2 bases, with 12 bases left between them. The CDR3 spans 15 residues. Germline V gene lookup returns CDR1 SGHKS and CDR2 YYEKEE (reference sequence). For the CDR3, the DNA is TGTGCCAGCAGCTTGGAATGGACGGACGCCTACGAGCAGTACTTC. Protein: CASSLEWTDAYEQYF.

This chain uses TRBV5-1 with TRBJ2-6; D unclear. The germline CDR1 and CDR2 sequences are SGHRS and YFSETQ. This CDR3 comprises 15 residues. Deletions cut 0 bases from V and 0 bases from J, with 4 bases between. CDR3 sequence: CASSLGGSGANVLTF. In DNA form, the CDR3 reads TGCGCCAGCAGCTTGGGGGGCTCTGGGGCCAACGTCCTGACTTTC.

The rearrangement links TRBV11-1 to TRBJ2-2; 9 nucleotides match TRBD2. The V gene end was trimmed by 7 bases and the J gene end by 5 bases; junction bases not matched to a gene: 5. The CDR3 covers 14 residues. Germline assignment: CDR1 SGHAT and CDR2 FQDESV (reference sequence). CDR3 residues: CASTRLAGTGELFF. The CDR3 nucleotides read TGTGCCAGCACCCGCCTAGCGGGAACCGGGGAGCTGTTTTTT.

The CDR3 region is CSMGDEQYF. The CDR3 nucleotides are TGCAGCATGGGGGACGAGCAGTACTTC. The chain combines TRBV20-1 with TRBJ2-7; D assignment may be TRBD1 or TRBD2 (5 bases each). Germline values: CDR1 DFQATT, CDR2 SNEGSKA (reference sequence). The CDR3 extends over 9 amino acids.

This chain uses TRBV25-1 with TRBJ1-1; TRBD1 is a possible D gene (5 bases). V was clipped by 1 base and J by 5 bases, with 11 bases between them. In germline, CDR1 is MGHDK, CDR2 SYGVNS. This CDR3 is 14 amino acids long. The CDR3 nucleotides read TGTGCCAGCAGTGAATGGGGGGTTAGTACTGAAGCTTTCTTT. This translates into CASSEWGVSTEAFF.

The chain couples TRBV9 to TRBJ2-6; 8 bases line up with TRBD1. The length of the CDR3 is 16 residues. The germline CDR1 and CDR2 sequences are SGDLS and YYNGEE. V dropped 2 bases and J dropped 1; count of bases not matched to a gene: 2. CDR3 protein: CASSVTGGSGANVLTF. CDR3 sequence (DNA): TGTGCCAGCAGCGTTACAGGGGGATCTGGGGCCAACGTCCTGACTTTC.

This clone was seen more than once but under ten times. At the DNA level, this CDR3 is encoded by other sequences in the same sample as well. The CDR3 loop is CASSLVHEQYF. The CDR3 DNA follows: TGTGCCAGCAGCCTGGTACACGAGCAGTACTTC. The V and J genes are TRBV7-2 and TRBJ2-7; unclear D gene. This CDR3 has 11 residues. The ends were cut back, 5 bases at V and 5 bases at J, with 7 bases in the middle. The V gene's germline CDR1 is SGHTA and CDR2 FQGNSA.

The chain couples TRBV28 to TRBJ1-1, with 8 bases fitting TRBD1. CDR3 length equals 18 residues. Trimming took 6 bases from V and 4 from J; bases not matched to a gene: 19. Germline V gene lookup returns CDR1 MDHEN and CDR2 SYDVKM. This CDR3 reads CASSSSWGDRQDATEAFF. Written as DNA, the CDR3 is TGTGCCAGCAGCTCATCCTGGGGGGACAGGCAGGACGCCACTGAAGCTTTCTTT.

This clone has just one count. The genes are TRBV11-2 and TRBJ2-5, with a tentative D call TRBD1 (5 bases). Germline-derived CDR1 and CDR2 are SGHAT and FQNNGV. V was clipped by 6 bases and J by 4 bases, with 18 bases between them. The CDR3 has 15 amino acids. CDR3 nucleotides: TGTGCCAGCAGTCCGTCGCGGCAGGGTGGAGAGACCCAGTACTTC. Translation gives CASSPSRQGGETQYF.

The chain recombines TRBV11-2 with TRBJ2-7; D gene uncertain. Trimming stripped 4 bases from V and 6 bases from J, with 13 bases between. Germline V CDR1 and CDR2: SGHAT, FQNNGV. CDR3 size: 13 residues. The CDR3 region has the DNA TGTGCCAGCAGCTCCGTACTGGGTTCCGAGCAGTACTTC. Encoded protein: CASSSVLGSEQYF.

This sequence joins TRBV10-3 and TRBJ1-6, with 7 bases that match TRBD1. From germline, CDR1 is ENHRY and CDR2 SYGVKD. V dropped 2 bases and J dropped 7; count of bases not matched to a gene: 8. The CDR3 sequence is 16 residues long. The CDR3 reads CAISEQDRLPNSPLHF. The CDR3 DNA is TGTGCCATCAGTGAGCAGGACAGGCTACCGAATTCACCCCTCCACTTT.

The chain couples TRBV19 to TRBJ2-2; 7 nucleotides match TRBD1. Per the germline V gene, CDR1 is LNHDA and CDR2 is SQIVND (reference sequence). Germline trimming cut 4 bases from V and 6 bases from J; bases unmatched to any gene: 5. The CDR3 covers 14 residues. DNA for the CDR3: TGTGCCAGTAGTACCTCGACAGGGCCCGGGGAGCTGTTTTTT. Encoded protein: CASSTSTGPGELFF.

The chain couples TRBV5-1 to TRBJ1-1; 7 positions agree with TRBD1. Germline V gives CDR1 SGHRS, CDR2 YFSETQ. V lost 4 bases and J lost 2; bases outside the gene matches: 5. This CDR3 is built from 14 residues. In nucleotides, the CDR3 is TGCGCCAGCAGCCCCCAGGGGGGTAACACTGAAGCTTTCTTT. It codes for CASSPQGGNTEAFF.